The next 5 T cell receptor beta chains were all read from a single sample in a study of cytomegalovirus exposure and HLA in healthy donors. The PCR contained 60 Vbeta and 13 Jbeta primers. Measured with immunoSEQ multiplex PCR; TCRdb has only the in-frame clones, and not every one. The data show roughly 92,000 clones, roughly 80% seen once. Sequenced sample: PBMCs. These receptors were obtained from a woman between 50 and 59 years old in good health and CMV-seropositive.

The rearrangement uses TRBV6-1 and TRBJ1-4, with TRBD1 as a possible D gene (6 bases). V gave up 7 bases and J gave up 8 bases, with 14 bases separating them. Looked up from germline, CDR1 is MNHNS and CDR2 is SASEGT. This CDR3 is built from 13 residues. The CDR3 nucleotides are TGTGCCAGCACCCGGGGGGCTCGGGAAAAACTGTTTTTT. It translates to CASTRGAREKLFF.

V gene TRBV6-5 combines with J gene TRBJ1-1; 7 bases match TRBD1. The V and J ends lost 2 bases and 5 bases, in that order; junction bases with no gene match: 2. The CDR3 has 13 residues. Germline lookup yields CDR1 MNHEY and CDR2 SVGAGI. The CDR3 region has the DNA TGTGCCAGCAGTTACCCGGACAGGACTGAAGCTTTCTTT. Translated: CASSYPDRTEAFF.

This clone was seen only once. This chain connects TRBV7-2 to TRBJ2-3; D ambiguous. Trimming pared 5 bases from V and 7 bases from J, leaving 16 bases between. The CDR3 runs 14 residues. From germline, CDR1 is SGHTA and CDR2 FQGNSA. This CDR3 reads CASSTRVSTNTQYF. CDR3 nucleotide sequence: TGTGCCAGCAGCACCCGAGTTAGCACGAATACGCAGTATTTT.

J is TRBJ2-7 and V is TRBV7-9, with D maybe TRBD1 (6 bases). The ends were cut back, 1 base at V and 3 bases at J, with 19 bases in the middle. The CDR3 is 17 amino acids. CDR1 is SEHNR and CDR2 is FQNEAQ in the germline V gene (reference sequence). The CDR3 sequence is CASSLGLGGDAYYEQYV. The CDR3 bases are TGTGCCAGCAGCTTAGGTTTAGGGGGTGACGCATACTACGAGCAGTACGTC.

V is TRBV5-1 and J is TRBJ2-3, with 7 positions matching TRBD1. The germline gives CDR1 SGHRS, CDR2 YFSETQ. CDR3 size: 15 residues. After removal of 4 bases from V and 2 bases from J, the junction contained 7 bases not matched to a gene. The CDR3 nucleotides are TGCGCCAGCAGCAAGACGGGACAGTTCACAGATACGCAGTATTTT. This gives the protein CASSKTGQFTDTQYF.